The 2 T cell receptor beta chains reported below all come from one sample, sequenced in a study of T-cell reconstitution after alpha-beta-depleted transplantation in children. Unique molecular identifiers tagged the TCRbeta library. TCRdb re-called the PCR reads through MiXCR, storing one row per CDR3 protein. Here the sample spans 670,000 or so distinct CDR3 sequences, 13% being singletons. Material: PBMCs, obtained before TCRalphabeta/CD19-depleted stem cell transplant. The receptors originated from a girl under 10 years old with congenital amegakaryocytic thrombocytopenia, due to receive a stem cell transplant.

This clonotype was observed many times. The chain joins TRBV12-3 or TRBV12-4 to TRBJ2-7, with D perhaps given as TRBD1 or TRBD2 (5 bases each). The CDR3 consists of 14 residues. V lost 5 bases and J 4 bases, leaving 15 bases between the germline ends. This chain's CDR3 is CASSVVGTEYEQYF. CDR3 nucleotides: TGTGCCAGCAGTGTCGTCGGGACGGAGTACGAGCAGTACTTC.

Many counts were recorded for this clonotype. The chain carries TRBV28 and TRBJ2-1; 13 bases match TRBD2. V was clipped by 5 bases and J by 7 bases; unmatched bases: 8. The CDR3 spans 16 residues. Germline values: CDR1 MDHEN, CDR2 SYDVKM. Here the CDR3 reads CASSPTGTSGENEQFF. Written as DNA, the CDR3 is TGTGCCAGCAGTCCAACCGGGACTAGCGGGGAGAATGAGCAGTTCTTC.